This T cell receptor (beta chain) stems from a study of T cell repertoires in cytomegalovirus infection. For the study at large: Evidence of both CMV infection and a matching HLA type came from public TCR beta signatures.

Each CDR3 protein is one row after TCRdb ran MiXCR on the reads. The sample includes about 530,000 distinct CDR3 sequences, more than 25% of them seen just once. Broader study findings: Dominating the ex vivo response were HLA-C-restricted CMV-specific TCR beta clonotypes. Identification of carriers of CMV plus the relevant HLA was achieved through cumulative public TCR beta family frequency.

In regard to this clonotype: Antigen specificity is unknown.

This CDR3 is 16 amino acids long. The V gene end was trimmed by 4 bases and the J gene end by 5 bases; junction bases not matched to a gene: 10. Germline lookup yields CDR1 SGHAT and CDR2 FQNNGV. The chain couples TRBV11-2 to TRBJ2-5, with 10 nucleotides matching TRBD2. The clonotype comes from a human donor in good health (CMV status not recorded). Some clones in this sample may be carry-over from other donors' samples. Sequenced material: PBMCs. The CDR3 sequence: CASSYLPSGRGETQYF. The DNA of the CDR3 is TGTGCCAGCAGCTATCTACCGAGCGGGAGGGGGGAGACCCAGTACTTC.